Listed here are 7 T cell receptor beta chains from one sample, sequenced in a study of T-cell memory formation after mild COVID-19 (dated by TCRdb to the early 2020s). The protocol used for the library was 5' RACE. Sequenced using an Illumina NovaSeq 6000. In TCRdb, the public reads were trimmed at Q25 with fastp and aligned with MiXCR, with productive beta chains retained. Each record represents a unique CDR3 protein, reported with the most common genes and DNA among its rows. The sample contains about 600,000 distinct CDR3 sequences, about 22% of them found a single time. The top ten clonotypes cover 7% to 9% of the sample. The specimen was PBMCs or a T cell subset sorted from them (not recorded which). Source of these receptors: an adult woman who had mild COVID-19 (a few samples of this study predate the infection). The sample titles of this study are shuffled in the database, so cell type and time point are left out; the donor was told from shared clones.

Regarding this clonotype: At one of its ends the junction is not consistent with the germline gene, which may arise from a read error. This chain uses TRBV6-1 with TRBJ2-7; weak D call: TRBD1 (6 bases). CDR3 length: 17 residues. CDR1 and CDR2 (germline): MNHNS, SASEGT. The CDR3 DNA follows: TGTGCCAGCAGGGAAGGTTCTAGGGGGACAAGAGTTTACGAGCAGTACTTC. Translation gives CASREGSRGTRVYEQYF.

The V call is TRBV20-1, the J call TRBJ2-1; the match to TRBD2 covers 14 bases. CDR3 length equals 14 residues. Trimming took 6 bases from V and 6 from J; bases not matched to a gene: 4. In germline, CDR1 is DFQATT, CDR2 SNEGSKA (reference sequence). The chain's CDR3 is CSARLAGGSNEQFF. CDR3 nucleotide sequence: TGCAGTGCCAGACTAGCGGGAGGGTCCAATGAGCAGTTCTTC.

The chain couples TRBV6-1 to TRBJ2-7; 11 bases fit TRBD2. There are 13 residues in the CDR3. From germline, CDR1 is MNHNS and CDR2 SASEGT. Trimming at V came to 6 bases and at J to 6 bases, leaving 4 bases not matched to a gene. Here the CDR3 reads CASRTSGVGEQYF. CDR3 sequence (DNA): TGTGCCAGCAGGACTAGCGGGGTAGGCGAGCAGTACTTC.

This clonotype was recorded at least ten times. The DNA of the CDR3 is TGTGCCAGCAGCTCCGGATCTAAGATGAACACTGAAGCTTTCTTT. This translates into CASSSGSKMNTEAFF. The genes are TRBV5-4 and TRBJ1-1; D is ambiguous. Per the germline V gene, CDR1 is SGHNT and CDR2 is YYREEE (reference sequence). The CDR3 is made up of 15 amino acids. The V end lost 3 bases, the J end lost 0 bases, and 12 bases lay between the germline ends.

The chain joins TRBV9 to TRBJ2-3; TRBD2 matches 9 bases. The CDR3 consists of 14 residues. Germline CDR1 SGDLS, CDR2 YYNGEE. The ends lost 2 bases at V and 4 bases at J; junction bases unmatched: 2. In DNA form, the CDR3 reads TGTGCCAGCAGCGTGGGACTAGCCTCAGATACGCAGTATTTT. The encoded protein is CASSVGLASDTQYF.

This clonotype was recorded a few times. The chain carries TRBV19 and TRBJ2-6; D might be TRBD2 (7 bases). Trimming shortened V by 7 bases and J by 4 bases, and 14 bases separated the two germline ends. The CDR3 contains 15 residues. Germline V gene data show CDR1 as LNHDA and CDR2 as SQIVND (reference sequence). The CDR3 loop reads CASNRGASGANVLTF. The CDR3 bases are TGTGCCAGTAATCGGGGGGCATCAGGGGCCAACGTCCTGACTTTC.

DNA for the CDR3: TGTGCCAGCAGTTTTGGGGGCCTGGTTACCGTCACCTTC. As protein: CASSFGGLVTVTF. The V and J genes are TRBV12-3 or TRBV12-4 and TRBJ1-2, with D perhaps TRBD1 (6 bases). The CDR3 runs to 13 residues. Deletions cut 3 bases from V and 13 bases from J, with 18 bases between.